What follows are 23 T cell receptor beta chains derived from one specimen sequenced in a study of early T cells in non-severe SARS-CoV-2 infection. TCRdb reprocessed the 5' RACE reads via MiXCR and lists one record per CDR3 protein. The sample lists tens of thousands of distinct CDR3 sequences, 6% to 7% seen once, with about 8% in the top ten. The specimen was whole blood. The origin of the receptors is an adult who was a healthcare worker with PCR-confirmed SARS-CoV-2 infection or an uninfected control (not recorded which).

This clonotype has ten or more counts. The chain joins TRBV11-2 to TRBJ1-2; TRBD1 aligns across 9 bases. Trimming took 4 bases from V and 7 from J; bases not matched to a gene: 4. The CDR3 extends over 13 amino acids. The germline CDR1 and CDR2 sequences are SGHAT and FQNNGV. CDR3 in DNA: TGTGCCAGCAGCTCGGGGACAGGGTCTGGCTACACCTTC. Amino acids: CASSSGTGSGYTF.

This clonotype was found many times. The gene calls are TRBV28 and TRBJ1-2; 7 nucleotides match TRBD1. CDR1 is MDHEN and CDR2 is SYDVKM in the germline V gene. With 11 bases clipped from V and 6 bases from J, the junction kept 15 bases outside the gene matches. This CDR3 is 14 amino acids long. The CDR3: CALRDRGRGDGYTF. CDR3 DNA: TGTGCCCTCCGGGATCGGGGCAGGGGGGATGGCTACACCTTC.

The chain has TRBV29-1 and TRBJ2-1, with 7 bases that match TRBD2. Germline CDR1 reads SQVTM; CDR2 reads ANQGSEA. The V and J ends lost 4 bases and 9 bases, in that order; junction bases with no gene match: 9. This CDR3 is 13 amino acids long. The CDR3 sequence: CSVGILAGVEQFF. The CDR3 DNA sequence: TGCAGCGTTGGTATATTAGCGGGCGTTGAGCAGTTCTTC.

The V and J genes are TRBV3-1 and TRBJ2-2; D is tentatively TRBD1 or TRBD2 (5 bases each). Germline CDR1 reads LGHDT; CDR2 reads YNNKEL (reference sequence). The CDR3 is made up of 15 amino acids. The V end lost 4 bases, the J end lost 6 bases, and 15 bases lay between the germline ends. This chain's CDR3 is CASSRSDQGPGELFF. The CDR3 DNA is TGTGCCAGCAGCCGGTCGGATCAGGGACCCGGGGAGCTGTTTTTT.

This clonotype was seen repeatedly, ten times or more. This sequence joins TRBV6-5 and TRBJ1-3, with 10 bases matching TRBD1. The ends lost 9 bases at V and 6 bases at J; junction bases unmatched: 5. The CDR3 extends over 13 amino acids. Looked up from germline, CDR1 is MNHEY and CDR2 is SVGAGI. CDR3 coding DNA: TGTGCCAGTGGGACAGGGGCTTCAAACACCATATATTTT. Translation gives CASGTGASNTIYF.

The rearrangement links TRBV3-1 to TRBJ2-1; the D is unclear. The CDR3 has 12 amino acids. Trimming stripped 5 bases from V and 5 bases from J, with 7 bases between. Per germline, CDR1 LGHDT and CDR2 YNNKEL (reference sequence). CDR3 nucleotides: TGTGCCAGCAGCAACAAGAACAATGAGCAGTTCTTC. This translates into CASSNKNNEQFF.

This clonotype showed up just a few times. The chain is built from TRBV10-3 and TRBJ1-2; D ambiguous. CDR3 length equals 13 residues. Germline CDR1 reads ENHRY; CDR2 reads SYGVKD. Trimming shortened V by 6 bases and J by 2 bases, and 10 bases separated the two germline ends. The chain's CDR3 is CAISTEANYGYTF. In DNA, the CDR3 is TGTGCCATCAGCACAGAAGCAAACTATGGCTACACCTTC.

In this sample, this clonotype turned up many times. This chain joins TRBV20-1 and TRBJ2-6, with D unclear. V was trimmed by 6 bases and J by 0 bases, leaving 9 bases between them. This CDR3 spans 14 amino acids. CDR1 and CDR2 (germline): DFQATT, SNEGSKA (reference sequence). The CDR3 loop reads CSAQSSSGANVLTF. The CDR3, as DNA: TGCAGTGCCCAATCCAGCTCTGGGGCCAACGTCCTGACTTTC.

This clonotype was seen only once. A much larger clone differs by one base, so this may be a read error. Likely a read error: the CDR3 ends without its conserved phenylalanine or tryptophan. The V gene is TRBV7-6, the J gene TRBJ2-2, with 7 positions matching TRBD1. The germline gives CDR1 SGHVS, CDR2 FNYEAQ. There are 13 residues in the CDR3. V gave up 6 bases and J gave up 5 bases; unmatched junction bases: 3. CDR3 sequence: CASRSTGTGELFS. CDR3 bases: TGTGCCAGCAGATCGACAGGGACCGGGGAGCTGTTTTCT.

This clonotype was seen just once. V and J are TRBV28 and TRBJ1-1, with a tentative D call TRBD1 (5 bases). In germline, CDR1 is MDHEN, CDR2 SYDVKM. The CDR3 runs 15 residues. V shed 8 bases and J shed 0 bases, with 16 bases lying between them. The CDR3 DNA sequence: TGTGCCAGCGATCCATCTGGGACGGTGAACACTGAAGCTTTCTTT. It codes for CASDPSGTVNTEAFF.

Only a few counts were recorded for this clonotype. V gene TRBV7-8 combines with J gene TRBJ2-5; D unresolved. Germline V lookup: CDR1 SGHVS, CDR2 FQNEAQ. V dropped 3 bases and J dropped 1 base, with 6 bases sitting between them. CDR3 size: 13 residues. Here the CDR3 reads CASSFTAQETQYF. DNA for the CDR3: TGTGCCAGCAGCTTTACAGCCCAAGAGACCCAGTACTTC.

In this sample, this clonotype turned up many times. V gene TRBV18 combines with J gene TRBJ2-1; tentatively, D is TRBD1 (5 bases). Germline V lookup: CDR1 KGHSH, CDR2 LQKENI. V lost 4 bases, J lost 3 bases, and 13 bases lay in between. The CDR3 runs 15 residues. The CDR3 reads CASSQTFDSYNEQFF. CDR3 DNA: TGTGCCAGCTCACAGACTTTCGACAGCTACAATGAGCAGTTCTTC.

This clonotype occurred many times. The gene calls are TRBV18 and TRBJ1-4; a weak D match, TRBD1 (6 bases). The CDR3 covers 15 residues. Trimming took off 2 bases at V and 5 bases at J, with 12 bases between the two ends. Germline V gene data show CDR1 as KGHSH and CDR2 as LQKENI. CDR3 DNA sequence: TGTGCCAGCTCACCATTCAGGACAGCGAATGAAAAACTGTTTTTT. It yields the protein CASSPFRTANEKLFF.

The V call is TRBV20-1, the J call TRBJ2-3; 7 bases match TRBD2. The trim removed 6 bases at V and 0 bases at J, leaving 12 bases unmatched. The CDR3 has 16 amino acids. CDR1 and CDR2 from the germline V gene are DFQATT and SNEGSKA (reference sequence). In DNA form, the CDR3 reads TGCAGTGCCCAACCACCCAGCGGGGCTAGCACAGATACGCAGTATTTT. It yields the protein CSAQPPSGASTDTQYF.

In its sample, this clonotype was seen many times. This CDR3 reads CASSLLDRIYNEQFF. CDR3 in DNA: TGTGCCAGCAGTTTACTTGACAGGATCTACAATGAGCAGTTCTTC. The gene calls are TRBV12-3 or TRBV12-4 and TRBJ2-1, with D possibly TRBD1 on 6 matching bases. Trimming stripped 2 bases from V and 3 bases from J, with 11 bases between. This CDR3 is built from 15 residues.

This clonotype was seen more than once but under ten times. The gene calls are TRBV7-2 and TRBJ2-3; 9 bases are a match to TRBD1. The CDR3 has 16 amino acids. Germline CDR1 is SGHTA and CDR2 is FQGNSA. The V segment lost 5 bases and the J segment 0 bases; nucleotides outside the gene matches: 6. CDR3 DNA sequence: TGTGCCAGCAGCCCCCGACAGGGGGGTAGCACAGATACGCAGTATTTT. Its translation: CASSPRQGGSTDTQYF.

This clonotype appeared a few times. This chain joins TRBV5-1 and TRBJ2-2; no clear D gene. V dropped 0 bases and J dropped 2 bases, with 11 bases sitting between them. CDR3 length: 16 amino acids. The germline V gene has CDR1 SGHRS and CDR2 YFSETQ. CDR3 region: CASSLVLRRNTGELFF. The CDR3 DNA is TGCGCCAGCAGCTTGGTGCTCAGGAGAAACACCGGGGAGCTGTTTTTT.

This clonotype was observed at least ten times. The chain couples TRBV20-1 to TRBJ2-1, with TRBD2 matching over 12 bases. Trimming at V came to 0 bases and at J to 12 bases, leaving 3 bases not matched to a gene. Germline V gene data show CDR1 as DFQATT and CDR2 as SNEGSKA (reference sequence). This CDR3 comprises 13 residues. The CDR3 region has the DNA TGCAGTGCTAGAGACCTAGCGGGAGGGTGGCAGTTCTTC. Translation gives CSARDLAGGWQFF.

This chain connects TRBV25-1 to TRBJ2-5, with D perhaps given as TRBD1 or TRBD2 (5 bases each). Germline CDR1 and CDR2: MGHDK and SYGVNS. Between the trimmed V and J ends, which lost 1 base and 5 bases, there was a span of 14 bases. This CDR3 spans 15 amino acids. CDR3 sequence (DNA): TGTGCCAGCAGTGAATGGGGAGAGGGGCCTGAGACCCAGTACTTC. Encoded protein: CASSEWGEGPETQYF.

This clonotype was observed a few times. J is TRBJ2-2 and V is TRBV7-9; 11 nucleotides align to TRBD1. J gave up 0 bases and V 5 bases, and 2 bases lay outside the gene matches. Germline lookup yields CDR1 SEHNR and CDR2 FQNEAQ (reference sequence). The CDR3 totals 16 residues. For the CDR3, the DNA is TGTGCCAGCAGCGTGGGACAGGGGGCGAACACCGGGGAGCTGTTTTTT. Amino acid sequence: CASSVGQGANTGELFF.

Ten or more counts support this clonotype. The rearrangement links TRBV7-9 to TRBJ1-1; TRBD1 agrees at 8 bases. CDR1 is SEHNR and CDR2 is FQNEAQ in the germline V gene (reference sequence). V trimming: 5 bases; J trimming: 6 bases; junction bases outside the gene matches: 11. The CDR3 covers 15 residues. Written as DNA, the CDR3 is TGTGCCAGCAGCGCGTCGGGACAGGACAAGTCTGAAGCTTTCTTT. Residues: CASSASGQDKSEAFF.

The chain employs TRBV6-1 and TRBJ2-1; the match to TRBD2 covers 9 bases. Germline V gene lookup returns CDR1 MNHNS and CDR2 SASEGT. The CDR3 runs to 16 residues. J lost 3 bases, V lost 2 bases, and 5 bases had no gene match. CDR3 residues: CASSESLAGVYNEQFF. CDR3 DNA: TGTGCCAGCAGTGAATCATTAGCGGGAGTCTACAATGAGCAGTTCTTC.

This clonotype was recorded at least ten times. This sequence joins TRBV6-5 and TRBJ1-5, with D possibly being TRBD1 (6 bases). CDR3 length equals 17 residues. The germline V and J ends were trimmed by 6 bases and 0 bases, with 18 bases remaining between them. Germline V gene sequence: CDR1 MNHEY, CDR2 SVGAGI. The CDR3: CASRGGTRETSNQPQHF. The CDR3 coding sequence is TGTGCCAGCAGAGGAGGGACACGGGAAACTAGCAATCAGCCCCAGCATTTT.